This TCR beta chain comes out of a study of blood T cell repertoires in COVID-19. The wider study: PBMCs, B-cell-depleted T cells, or T cells were the source of the cDNA or gDNA that made up the material.

This CDR3 has 14 amino acids. Germline values: CDR1 ENHRY, CDR2 SYGVKD. V gave up 2 bases and J gave up 8 bases, with 10 bases separating them. This table comes from immunoSEQ multiplex PCR, and its TCRdb copy is limited to in-frame clones, with some not included. The sample consists of under 300,000 clones, around 82% of them appearing once. The source is a woman between 45 and 65 years old who had recovered from COVID-19. The chain joins TRBV10-3 to TRBJ1-6; D gene unclear. Sequencing was carried out using peripheral blood. CDR3 sequence: CAISESGLYSPLHF. CDR3 in DNA: TGTGCCATCAGTGAGAGCGGACTGTATTCACCCCTCCACTTT.